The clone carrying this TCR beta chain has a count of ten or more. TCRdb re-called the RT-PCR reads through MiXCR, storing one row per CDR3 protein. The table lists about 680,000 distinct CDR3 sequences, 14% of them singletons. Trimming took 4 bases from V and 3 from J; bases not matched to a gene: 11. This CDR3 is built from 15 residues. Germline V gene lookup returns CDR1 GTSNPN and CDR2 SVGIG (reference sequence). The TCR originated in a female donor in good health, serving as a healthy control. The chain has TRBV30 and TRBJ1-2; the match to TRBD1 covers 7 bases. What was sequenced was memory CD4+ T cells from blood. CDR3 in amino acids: CAWIPTGTADYGYTF. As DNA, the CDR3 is TGTGCCTGGATACCCACCGGGACAGCGGACTATGGCTACACCTTC.